The rows below give T cell receptor beta chains drawn from one sample of a study of human T cells and chemical hapten exposure. TCRdb analysed the RACE reads with MiXCR anew, one entry per CDR3 protein. The sample holds 35,000 to 50,000 distinct CDR3 sequences, about 3.5% seen once. Sequencing was done on a sample of whole blood. The receptors derive from a human donor in good health. Some clones in this sample may be carry-over from other donors' samples. CDR3s include the opening cysteine and the closing phenylalanine or tryptophan. Fields, in order: V gene, D gene, clone size, J gene, CDR3 protein, CDR3 DNA. A D gene is named only where the DNA matches it firmly. Clone size appears in some rows only: once, few, many, or a class for an expanded clone.

v_call: TRBV6-1
d_call: NA
clone_size: many
j_call: TRBJ1-5
cdr3_aa: CASSEWAGANFKGPQHF
cdr3_nt: TGTGCCAGCAGTGAATGGGCAGGGGCGAACTTTAAAGGGCCCCAGCATTTT

v_call: TRBV5-1
d_call: TRBD2
clone_size: many
j_call: TRBJ2-3
cdr3_aa: CASSTGTSGTPRTDTQYF
cdr3_nt: TGCGCCAGCAGCACCGGGACTAGCGGGACCCCACGCACAGATACGCAGTATTTT

v_call: TRBV18
d_call: NA
clone_size: many
j_call: TRBJ1-5
cdr3_aa: CASSPSQGPGGNQPQHF
cdr3_nt: TGTGCCAGCTCACCATCCCAGGGGCCCGGAGGCAATCAGCCCCAGCATTTT

v_call: TRBV29-1
d_call: NA
clone_size: many
j_call: TRBJ1-1
cdr3_aa: CSVKATATNTEAFF
cdr3_nt: TGCAGCGTGAAGGCGACAGCCACGAACACTGAAGCTTTCTTT

v_call: TRBV28
d_call: NA
clone_size: many
j_call: TRBJ1-1
cdr3_aa: CASSLDEGTEAFF
cdr3_nt: TGTGCCAGCAGTTTAGATGAGGGGACTGAAGCTTTCTTT

v_call: TRBV6-6
d_call: NA
clone_size: many
j_call: TRBJ1-1
cdr3_aa: CASSYSPIEAFF
cdr3_nt: TGTGCCAGCAGTTACAGTCCGATTGAAGCTTTCTTT

v_call: TRBV15
d_call: NA
clone_size: many
j_call: TRBJ2-7
cdr3_aa: CATSPRGDSSYEQYF
cdr3_nt: TGTGCCACCAGCCCCCGTGGGGACTCTTCCTACGAGCAGTACTTC

v_call: TRBV28
d_call: NA
clone_size: many
j_call: TRBJ2-5
cdr3_aa: CASSSTDSGETQYF
cdr3_nt: TGTGCCAGCAGTTCCACGGACTCGGGCGAGACCCAGTACTTC

v_call: TRBV5-1
d_call: NA
clone_size: NA
j_call: TRBJ1-2
cdr3_aa: CASSLGQASYGYTF
cdr3_nt: TGCGCCAGCAGCTTGGGACAGGCATCGTATGGCTACACCTTC

v_call: TRBV6-6
d_call: TRBD2
clone_size: many
j_call: TRBJ2-1
cdr3_aa: CASSYTGLAGGNEQFF
cdr3_nt: TGTGCCAGCAGTTACACAGGACTAGCGGGAGGAAATGAGCAGTTCTTC

v_call: TRBV12-3/TRBV12-4
d_call: TRBD1
clone_size: many
j_call: TRBJ2-3
cdr3_aa: CASSRQGALSTDTQYF
cdr3_nt: TGTGCCAGCAGCCGACAGGGGGCTTTAAGCACAGATACGCAGTATTTT

v_call: TRBV7-9
d_call: TRBD2
clone_size: many
j_call: TRBJ2-5
cdr3_aa: CASSPGLAEETQYF
cdr3_nt: TGTGCCAGCAGCCCGGGACTAGCGGAAGAGACCCAGTACTTC

v_call: TRBV2
d_call: NA
clone_size: many
j_call: TRBJ2-3
cdr3_aa: CASSEGFSSADTQYF
cdr3_nt: TGTGCCAGCAGTGAAGGCTTCTCCAGCGCAGATACGCAGTATTTT